This T cell receptor (beta chain) comes out of a study of CD8+CD57+ T cells in acquired aplastic anemia. For the study at large: Recorded DNA amounts for sorted CD4+ and CD8+ cells had an average of 3.2 ug. Mean read depth for CD4+ cells from healthy donors was roughly 11 million.

The CDR3 covers 14 residues. V was clipped by 5 bases and J by 3 bases, with 14 bases between them. Germline loops: CDR1 DFQATT, CDR2 SNEGSKA (reference sequence). Genomic DNA acted as the template from which TCR beta VDJ combination and CDR3 sequence profiling were carried out. In TCRdb, the reads were re-called with MiXCR into one record per CDR3 protein. The sample carries about 110,000 distinct CDR3 sequences, 51% recorded once. The sample holds many counts of this clonotype. The target antigen is unknown. Overall study findings and caveats: Patients and controls shared about 30 CD8+ CDR3 sequences.

This TCR derives from a human donor in good health, serving as a control. Sequenced: sorted CD4+, CD8+, or CD8+CD57+ T cells (not recorded which) from PBMCs. The chain recombines TRBV20-1 with TRBJ2-1; weak D call: TRBD2 (6 bases). In nucleotides, the CDR3 is TGCAGTGCTTTACCCGGGACTGACTACAATGAGCAGTTCTTC. Protein product: CSALPGTDYNEQFF.